This T cell receptor beta chain is drawn from a study of T cells after yellow fever vaccination. Study-level findings and limits: Bulk-population clonotypes that are abundant could appear as contaminants in FACS-sorted repertoires.

This clonotype came up a few times. The antigen remains unidentified. In TCRdb, the 5' RACE reads were re-called with MiXCR into one record per CDR3 protein. This sample has approximately 350,000 distinct CDR3 sequences, with 9.5% to 13% found just once. This CDR3 is built from 15 residues. Trimming took 4 bases from V and 0 from J, leaving 12 bases between them. Germline lookup yields CDR1 LNHNV and CDR2 YYDKDF (reference sequence). The sequence came from a man in his late teens or twenties who received the YFV17D yellow fever vaccine. Specimen: PBMCs, collected on the day of the first yellow fever vaccination. V gene TRBV15 combines with J gene TRBJ1-2; D is ambiguous. The CDR3 loop is CATSTRPLANYGYTF. DNA of the CDR3: TGTGCCACCAGCACCCGACCCCTAGCTAACTATGGCTACACCTTC. The whole variable domain, remainder taken from reference TRBV15 and TRBJ1-2, is DAMVIQNPRYQVTQFGKPVTLSCSQTLNHNVMYWYQQKSSQAPKLLFHYYDKDFNNEADTPDNFQSRRPNTSFCFLDIRSPGLGDTAMYLCATSTRPLANYGYTFGSGTRLTVV.